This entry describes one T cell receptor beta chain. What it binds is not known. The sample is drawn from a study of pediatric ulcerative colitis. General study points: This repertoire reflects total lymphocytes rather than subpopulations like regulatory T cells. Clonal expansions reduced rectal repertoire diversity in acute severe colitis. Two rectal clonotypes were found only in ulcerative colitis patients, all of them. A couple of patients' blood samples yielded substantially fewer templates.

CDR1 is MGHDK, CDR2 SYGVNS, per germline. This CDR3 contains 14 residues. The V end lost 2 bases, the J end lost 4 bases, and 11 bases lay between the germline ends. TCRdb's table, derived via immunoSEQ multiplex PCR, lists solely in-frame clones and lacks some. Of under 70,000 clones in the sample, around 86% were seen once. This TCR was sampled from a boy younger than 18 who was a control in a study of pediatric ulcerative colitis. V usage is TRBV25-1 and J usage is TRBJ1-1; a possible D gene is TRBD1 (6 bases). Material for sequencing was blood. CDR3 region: CASSEPGTPTEAFF. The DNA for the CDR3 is TGTGCCAGCAGTGAACCGGGGACACCCACTGAAGCTTTCTTT.